This T cell receptor beta chain appears in the sequencing data of a study of T cell repertoires in cytomegalovirus infection. Per the germline V gene, CDR1 is MDHEN and CDR2 is SYDVKM. V was shortened by 2 bases and J by 3 bases, with 14 bases between the two germline ends. The CDR3 has 15 amino acids. As regards this clonotype: Its target is not known.

General study points: Dominant in the ex vivo response were TCR beta clonotypes restricted by HLA-C and specific for CMV.

TCRdb called the reads again in MiXCR, with one record for every CDR3 protein. In the table there are around 530,000 distinct CDR3 sequences, about 26% of which are singletons. The sequencing sample was made of PBMCs. J is TRBJ2-7 and V is TRBV28; no definite D call. This receptor was obtained from a human donor in good health (CMV status not recorded). Some clones in this sample may be carry-over from other donors' samples. The CDR3 DNA reads TGTGCCAGCAGTTTAGTCATGGGCCCCCACTACGAGCAGTACGTC. Its translation is CASSLVMGPHYEQYV.